This T cell receptor beta chain was captured by sequencing in a study of regulatory T cells in long-lasting Graves disease. Trimming pared 3 bases from V and 1 base from J, leaving 9 bases between. CDR3 size: 14 residues. CDR1 and CDR2 (germline): WSHSY, SAAADI. The TCR beta library used iRepertoire HTBI primers with Arm-PCR amplification of CDR3. Using its own MiXCR run on the multiplex PCR reads, TCRdb lists one record per CDR3 protein. Here the sample spans about 400,000 distinct CDR3 sequences, roughly a sixth being singletons. With regard to this clonotype: Its antigen is not known.

The time point was: newly diagnosed GD, antithyroid drugs for less than 3 months. Isolated PBMC RNA provided the starting material for the TCR library. Study-wide points: Persistent disease preferred TRBV28, TRBJ1-2 and TRBJ2-5; new disease, TRBV20-1 and TRBJ2-1.

This chain links TRBV10-2 with TRBJ2-5; D not certain. The receptor was isolated from a female donor with Graves disease. The source material was peripheral blood mononuclear cells (PBMCs), sampled at new diagnosis, from a patient treated with antithyroid drugs. The CDR3 DNA is TGCGCCAGCAGTGACGCCCCCGCCCAAGAGACCCAGTACTTC. It specifies CASSDAPAQETQYF.